The 29 T cell receptor beta chains in this list originate from one sample, sequenced in a study of regulatory T cells in long-lasting Graves disease. The time point is: newly diagnosed GD, antithyroid drugs for less than 3 months. Following extraction of RNA from PBMCs, that RNA was used to make the TCR library. iRepertoire HTBI primers and Arm-PCR of CDR3 regions built TCR beta libraries. TCRdb itself ran the multiplex PCR reads through MiXCR, one entry per CDR3 protein. Of about 530,000 distinct CDR3 sequences in the sample, roughly a sixth are singletons; the top ten hold just under 25%. These records were also assigned to another study, of T cells in Graves' hyperthyroidism and ophthalmopathy.

Sequenced material: peripheral blood mononuclear cells (PBMCs), taken at new diagnosis, from a patient treated with antithyroid drugs. The receptors here all came from a woman aged 40-65 years with Graves disease.

The chain links TRBV4-1 to TRBJ2-5; D possibly corresponds to TRBD1 (6 bases). V was pared by 1 base and J by 1 base, with 16 bases between. There are 17 residues in the CDR3. Germline values: CDR1 MGHRA, CDR2 YSYEKL. In DNA, the CDR3 is TGCGCCAGCAGCCAAGCTCTAAGTAGGGGGTTCCAAGAGACCCAGTACTTC. Translated: CASSQALSRGFQETQYF.

This clonotype has just a few counts. V and J are TRBV12-3 or TRBV12-4 and TRBJ1-1; no clear D. V was clipped by 7 bases and J by 2 bases, with 11 bases between them. This CDR3 region has 13 residues. The CDR3 region has the DNA TGTGCCAGCATCCGGCAGACAAACACTGAAGCTTTCTTT. Translation: CASIRQTNTEAFF.

Many counts were recorded for this clonotype. At one end, the junction sequence differs from germline, possibly due to a read error. V usage is TRBV5-1 and J usage is TRBJ2-5, with TRBD2 as a possible D gene (5 bases). In germline, CDR1 is SGHRS, CDR2 YFSETQ. The CDR3 is made up of 14 amino acids. The CDR3 DNA reads as TGTGCCAGCAGCTTATCACGGGGTGGGGAGACCCAGTACTTC. The encoded protein is CASSLSRGGETQYF.

This chain uses TRBV19 with TRBJ1-5, with D hard to call. V lost 3 bases and J 7 bases, leaving 19 bases between the germline ends. From germline, CDR1 is LNHDA and CDR2 SQIVND (reference sequence). This CDR3 is built from 16 residues. The CDR3 DNA is TGTGCCAGTAGTATTATTACCCAGGTCAAGACGCAGCCCCAGCATTTT. It yields the protein CASSIITQVKTQPQHF.

In its sample, this clonotype was seen many times. The CDR3, as DNA: TGTGCCAGCAGCTTAAAGGCTGGGTCAGGGAAAACAGATACGCAGTATTTT. Protein product: CASSLKAGSGKTDTQYF. The chain employs TRBV7-9 and TRBJ2-3, with D tentatively TRBD1 (5 bases). Germline CDR1 and CDR2: SEHNR and FQNEAQ (reference sequence). The V and J ends lost 2 bases and 3 bases respectively, with 18 bases between them. The CDR3 totals 17 residues.

Notes on this clonotype: This may stem from a read error, because a much larger clone lies one nucleotide away. This sequence joins TRBV11-2 and TRBJ2-5; D is possibly TRBD1 (5 bases). Matching the DNA end better, TRBJ2-1 makes the J call doubtful. Per germline, CDR1 SGHAT and CDR2 FQNNGV. CDR3 length: 12 amino acids. CDR3 sequence: CASGLSDREQFF. DNA for the CDR3: TGTGCCAGCGGCTTATCCGACAGAGAGCAGTTCTTC.

The chain links TRBV7-9 to TRBJ1-4; 9 bases agree with TRBD1. The trim removed 6 bases at V and 8 bases at J, leaving 10 bases unmatched. CDR3 length: 15 residues. Germline V lookup: CDR1 SEHNR, CDR2 FQNEAQ (reference sequence). As DNA, the CDR3 is TGTGCCAGCAGTTCCCCCGGGACAGGGCCCGAAAAACTGTTTTTT. It specifies CASSSPGTGPEKLFF.

The V gene is TRBV19, the J gene TRBJ1-5; 9 nucleotides align to TRBD1. The CDR3 runs 15 residues. Germline assignment: CDR1 LNHDA and CDR2 SQIVND (reference sequence). The trim removed 3 bases at V and 4 bases at J, leaving 4 bases unmatched. The CDR3 region has the DNA TGTGCCAGTAGTATGGGGGACAGGGTTAATCAGCCCCAGCATTTT. This encodes CASSMGDRVNQPQHF.

There are many counts of this clonotype. Sequence at one end of the junction differs from germline and may be a read error. V usage is TRBV4-1 and J usage is TRBJ1-3; D is undetermined. This CDR3 region has 12 residues. Germline CDR1 is MGHRA and CDR2 is YSYEKL. CDR3 DNA: TGTGCCAGCAGCCAAGTTGGAAACACCATATATTTT. This encodes CASSQVGNTIYF.

Of note for this clonotype: Since a much larger clone is just one base distant, this may be a read error. The rearrangement links TRBV6-8 to TRBJ1-1, with D hard to call. Germline CDR1 reads MNHGY; CDR2 reads SAAAGT. The CDR3 length is 15 residues. The chain's CDR3 is CASGYSPVPATEAFF. CDR3 nucleotides: TGTGCCAGCGGTTACTCCCCGGTCCCCGCTACTGAAGCTTTCTTT.

This clonotype has a handful of counts. V and J are TRBV5-1 and TRBJ2-2; D not certain. From germline, CDR1 is SGHRS and CDR2 YFSETQ. The CDR3 spans 13 residues. V was clipped by 1 base and J by 5 bases, with 6 bases between them. The CDR3 DNA reads as TGCGCCAGCAGCTTGTTTGGAACCGGGGAGCTGTTTTTT. It specifies CASSLFGTGELFF.

Ten or more counts support this clonotype. This chain connects TRBV12-3 or TRBV12-4 to TRBJ2-1, with 9 bases identical to TRBD2. V lost 3 bases, J lost 0 bases, and 6 bases stayed unmatched. CDR3 length: 17 residues. The CDR3: CASSLVSGGFSYNEQFF. CDR3 coding DNA: TGTGCCAGCAGTTTGGTTAGCGGGGGCTTCTCCTACAATGAGCAGTTCTTC.

This clonotype occurred many times. The chain couples TRBV20-1 to TRBJ2-5; 9 bases match TRBD2. Losses at the gene ends were 0 bases for V and 5 bases for J; bases not matched to a gene: 13. The CDR3 spans 17 residues. Germline CDR1 reads DFQATT; CDR2 reads SNEGSKA (reference sequence). The CDR3 reads CSARDLLAGRGQETQYF. CDR3 DNA: TGCAGTGCTAGAGATTTGCTAGCGGGGAGGGGCCAGGAGACCCAGTACTTC.

This clonotype showed up many times. The chain is built from TRBV12-3 or TRBV12-4 and TRBJ1-3, with 7 positions matching TRBD1. Trimming cost V 6 bases and J 0 bases; bases outside gene matches: 5. The CDR3 runs to 15 residues. CDR3 in DNA: TGTGCCAGCAGCCCCACAGGGGTCTCTGGAAACACCATATATTTT. Translation gives CASSPTGVSGNTIYF.

This chain connects TRBV27 to TRBJ2-1; 10 nucleotides match TRBD2. V lost 3 bases to trimming and J lost 2 bases; unmatched junction nucleotides: 7. The CDR3 spans 17 residues. Germline CDR1 is MNHEY and CDR2 is SMNVEV (reference sequence). CDR3 region: CASSFGPSGRAYNEQFF. CDR3 DNA: TGTGCCAGCAGTTTTGGTCCTAGCGGGAGAGCCTACAATGAGCAGTTCTTC.

The chain recombines TRBV29-1 with TRBJ1-1; D is undetermined. CDR1 SQVTM and CDR2 ANQGSEA come from the germline V gene. The ends were cut back, 7 bases at V and 0 bases at J, with 9 bases in the middle. The CDR3 spans 12 residues. The CDR3, as DNA: TGCAGCGGGGGAGGGCTGAACACTGAAGCTTTCTTT. Protein: CSGGGLNTEAFF.

This clonotype has just a few counts. The chain is built from TRBV6-5 and TRBJ1-1, with D tentatively TRBD1 (5 bases). Germline assignment: CDR1 MNHEY and CDR2 SVGAGI. The CDR3 is made up of 16 amino acids. V was pared by 2 bases and J by 4 bases, with 17 bases between. The CDR3 is CASSYRRGGLSTEAFF. The CDR3 bases are TGTGCCAGCAGTTACCGACGGGGGGGTTTGAGCACTGAAGCTTTCTTT.

This clonotype was seen a few times. The chain joins TRBV9 to TRBJ1-1; possibly TRBD1 for D (5 bases). Looked up from germline, CDR1 is SGDLS and CDR2 is YYNGEE. There are 18 residues in the CDR3. With 0 bases removed from V and 0 bases from J, the gap between germline ends came to 18 bases. CDR3 amino acids: CASSVEAGGGGLNTEAFF. Here the CDR3 DNA reads TGTGCCAGCAGCGTAGAAGCCGGGGGGGGTGGCCTGAACACTGAAGCTTTCTTT.

The sample holds a few counts of this clonotype. The rearrangement joins TRBV29-1 to TRBJ1-3; no firm D call. This CDR3 is 12 amino acids long. Germline CDR1 reads SQVTM; CDR2 reads ANQGSEA. The germline V and J ends were trimmed by 7 bases and 4 bases, with 11 bases remaining between them. In DNA, the CDR3 is TGCAGCGCCCACATCGGCGGAAACACCATATATTTT. Amino acids: CSAHIGGNTIYF.

V gene TRBV19 combines with J gene TRBJ1-2; 11 positions match TRBD1. V trimming: 6 bases; J trimming: 3 bases; junction bases outside the gene matches: 6. From germline, CDR1 is LNHDA and CDR2 SQIVND (reference sequence). This CDR3 region has 15 residues. This CDR3 reads CASRLSGQGDYGYTF. Written as DNA, the CDR3 is TGTGCCAGTAGACTCTCGGGACAGGGGGACTATGGCTACACCTTC.

The CDR3: CASRVAGGYYGYTF. DNA for the CDR3: TGTGCCAGCAGAGTGGCCGGGGGGTACTATGGCTACACCTTC. The J gene is TRBJ1-2, the V gene TRBV27; possibly TRBD1 for D (5 bases). Germline lookup yields CDR1 MNHEY and CDR2 SMNVEV (reference sequence). The CDR3 is 14 amino acids. Trimming took off 6 bases at V and 3 bases at J, with 14 bases between the two ends.

The rearrangement links TRBV19 to TRBJ1-5; unclear D gene. Trimming pared 7 bases from V and 4 bases from J, leaving 23 bases between. The V gene's germline CDR1 is LNHDA and CDR2 SQIVND (reference sequence). The CDR3 totals 17 residues. This CDR3 is CASTGISTDTSNQPQHF. The CDR3 DNA reads as TGTGCCAGTACCGGGATTTCGACCGACACTTCGAATCAGCCCCAGCATTTT. Full variable domain (rest looked up from reference TRBV19 and TRBJ1-5): DGGITQSPKYLFRKEGQNVTLSCEQNLNHDAMYWYRQDPGQGLRLIYYSQIVNDFQKGDIAEGYSVSREKKESFPLTVTSAQKNPTAFYLCASTGISTDTSNQPQHFGDGTRLSIL.

In its sample, this clonotype was seen a few times. The CDR3 DNA sequence: TGTGCCAGCAGCTTAGACAAACAGGGGTTCTATGGCTACACCTTC. Encoded protein: CASSLDKQGFYGYTF. The V gene is TRBV11-2, the J gene TRBJ1-2, with TRBD1 matching over 7 bases. Germline-derived CDR1 and CDR2 are SGHAT and FQNNGV. The CDR3 is made up of 15 amino acids. V lost 0 bases to trimming and J lost 4 bases; unmatched junction nucleotides: 5.

The V gene is TRBV3-1, the J gene TRBJ2-4; D might be TRBD1 or TRBD2, each matching 6 bases. In germline, CDR1 is LGHDT, CDR2 YNNKEL (reference sequence). The length of the CDR3 is 14 residues. V was clipped by 1 base and J by 7 bases, with 11 bases between them. As DNA, the CDR3 is TGTGCCAGCAGCCAAGGAGGGGGGAGGAACATTCAGTACTTC. This translates into CASSQGGGRNIQYF.

This clonotype was seen many times. In DNA, the CDR3 is TGCGCCAGCAGCTTGGATGTTAACTATGGCTACACCTTC. Translation: CASSLDVNYGYTF. V and J are TRBV5-1 and TRBJ1-2, with D hard to call. The V end was cut by 0 bases, the J end by 1 base, with 4 bases between. The CDR3 is 13 residues long. Germline CDR1 reads SGHRS; CDR2 reads YFSETQ.

V usage is TRBV24-1 and J usage is TRBJ2-1; D may be TRBD1 or TRBD2 (6 bases each). V lost 0 bases and J lost 13, with 12 bases in between. The V gene's germline CDR1 is KGHDR and CDR2 SFDVKD. The CDR3 spans 13 residues. The CDR3 nucleotides read TGTGCCACCAGTGATTTGTTAGGGGGGCATCAGTTCTTC. Residues: CATSDLLGGHQFF.

J is TRBJ2-1 and V is TRBV6-1, with D unresolved. Per germline, CDR1 MNHNS and CDR2 SASEGT. CDR3 size: 15 residues. V lost 7 bases to trimming and J lost 0 bases, with 13 bases between them. The CDR3 is CASKLVVGSYNEQFF. In DNA form, the CDR3 reads TGTGCCAGCAAATTAGTAGTAGGCTCCTACAATGAGCAGTTCTTC.

The chain is built from TRBV7-3 and TRBJ2-3; D is undetermined. This CDR3 region has 17 residues. V shed 5 bases and J shed 5 bases, with 23 bases lying between them. The germline V gene has CDR1 SGHTA and CDR2 FQGTGA. The CDR3 DNA follows: TGTGCCAGCAGCCCTCATGACGGGCCCAGAGCCGGAGATACGCAGTATTTT. It codes for CASSPHDGPRAGDTQYF.

This clonotype showed up just a few times. The J gene is TRBJ2-2, the V gene TRBV19; 9 nucleotides line up with TRBD1. The trim removed 2 bases at V and 5 bases at J, leaving 3 bases unmatched. Germline V gives CDR1 LNHDA, CDR2 SQIVND (reference sequence). This CDR3 spans 15 amino acids. The CDR3 loop reads CASSISTGGTGELFF. The DNA of the CDR3 is TGTGCCAGTAGTATATCGACAGGGGGGACCGGGGAGCTGTTTTTT.